This is a list of T cell receptor beta chains from one sample in a study of cytomegalovirus exposure and HLA in healthy donors. The data were produced by immunoSEQ multiplex PCR, yet TCRdb's version contains in-frame clones alone and is incomplete. The repertoire holds 110,000 to 150,000 clones, approximately 84% seen once, with roughly 9.7% in the top ten. Sequenced input: PBMCs. Every receptor here comes from a woman in her fifties or sixties in good health and CMV-seropositive. CDR3s leave out the opening cysteine and the closing phenylalanine or tryptophan.

j_call: TRBJ2-1
v_call: TRBV25-1
cdr3_aa: ASSSGSYNEQF

j_call: TRBJ2-7
v_call: TRBV7-6
cdr3_aa: ASSLGLHDEQY

j_call: TRBJ2-7
v_call: TRBV27
cdr3_aa: ASSPSGRANEQY

j_call: TRBJ2-2
v_call: TRBV10-1
cdr3_aa: ASSPYSGRNTGELF

j_call: TRBJ2-7
v_call: TRBV30
cdr3_aa: AWRGDLHYEQY

j_call: TRBJ2-5
v_call: TRBV7-2
cdr3_aa: ASSPGVAVPSGETQY

j_call: TRBJ2-1
v_call: TRBV20-1
cdr3_aa: SAGLEEQF

j_call: TRBJ1-5
v_call: TRBV9
cdr3_aa: ASGTGLNQPQH

j_call: TRBJ1-4
v_call: TRBV4-1
cdr3_aa: ASSQDGGAVTNEKLF

j_call: TRBJ2-1
v_call: TRBV5-6
cdr3_aa: ASRGGTGRPSGAYNEQF

j_call: TRBJ1-2
v_call: TRBV28
cdr3_aa: ASSLLSANYGYT

j_call: TRBJ1-3
v_call: TRBV5-1
cdr3_aa: ASRPRGASGNTIY

j_call: TRBJ2-1
v_call: TRBV30
cdr3_aa: AWRRGLAGPGRNEQF

j_call: -
v_call: TRBV6-6
cdr3_aa: ASSYQVGQTYEQY

j_call: TRBJ2-3
v_call: TRBV29-1
cdr3_aa: SERQGALTDTQY

j_call: TRBJ1-4
v_call: TRBV7-8
cdr3_aa: ASSPRQAGNEKLF

j_call: TRBJ2-7
v_call: TRBV9
cdr3_aa: ASSQGWTGSYEQY

j_call: TRBJ1-1
v_call: TRBV29-1
cdr3_aa: SVENRNTEAF

j_call: -
v_call: TRBV27
cdr3_aa: ASSLTGGSEQY

j_call: TRBJ2-1
v_call: TRBV7-2
cdr3_aa: ASSFSGRALYNEQF

j_call: TRBJ2-5
v_call: TRBV7-2
cdr3_aa: ASSLRGRQETQY

j_call: TRBJ1-2
v_call: TRBV10-2
cdr3_aa: ASSEVSYGYT

j_call: TRBJ1-5
v_call: TRBV30
cdr3_aa: AWSRQGFVGQPQH

j_call: TRBJ1-1
v_call: TRBV30
cdr3_aa: AWSVEEFEAF

j_call: TRBJ1-1
v_call: TRBV15
cdr3_aa: ATSRRPGAEAF

j_call: TRBJ1-4
v_call: TRBV15
cdr3_aa: ATSGEVGFEKLF

j_call: TRBJ2-5
v_call: TRBV11-2
cdr3_aa: ASSSTEPYQETQY

j_call: TRBJ2-7
v_call: TRBV29-1
cdr3_aa: SVAGLAGVYEQY

j_call: TRBJ1-2
v_call: TRBV4-2
cdr3_aa: ASSQATGGYT

j_call: TRBJ2-2
v_call: TRBV7-7
cdr3_aa: ASSLGLAGDPGELF

j_call: TRBJ2-3
v_call: TRBV7-8
cdr3_aa: TSSLDSSTDTQY

j_call: TRBJ1-1
v_call: TRBV5-4
cdr3_aa: ASSLRSWSTEAF

j_call: TRBJ2-2
v_call: TRBV7-3
cdr3_aa: ASSPPGKAGELF

j_call: TRBJ2-7
v_call: TRBV29-1
cdr3_aa: SVGTAYEQY